These 3 T cell receptor beta chains were sequenced from one sample in a study of identical twins (dated by TCRdb to 2015 to 2016). The protocol used for the library was 5' RACE. TCRdb shows the sequencer as Illumina HiSeq 2000. TCRdb reran the public reads through fastp at Q25 and MiXCR, keeping productive beta chains. Rows with one shared CDR3 protein collapse into an entry with the most common genes and DNA. This sample comprises hundreds of thousands of distinct CDR3 sequences, 8.5% to 9% of them detected only once. The ten biggest clones cover roughly 0.9% of the sample. These sequences were also reported in another study, on yellow fever vaccine responses in identical twins.

The specimen sequenced was PBMCs. The receptors were sampled from a woman aged 18-29 years in good health.

This clonotype occurred a few times. This chain's CDR3 is CSASSPSEYEQYF. The CDR3 DNA sequence: TGCAGTGCTAGTTCTCCTAGCGAGTACGAGCAGTACTTC. The J gene is TRBJ2-7, the V gene TRBV20-1; D might be TRBD2 (6 bases). The CDR3 spans 13 residues. The V end lost 3 bases, the J end lost 4 bases, and 13 bases lay between the germline ends. CDR1 and CDR2 from the germline V gene are DFQATT and SNEGSKA (reference sequence).

The sample holds a few counts of this clonotype. The V and J genes are TRBV5-6 and TRBJ2-3; 13 bases fit TRBD2. CDR1 and CDR2 from the germline V gene are SGHDT and YYEEEE. The CDR3 contains 15 residues. V shed 6 bases and J 7 bases; nucleotides not matched to a gene: 8. CDR3 bases: TGTGCCAGCACCGCGGGGACTAGCGGGGTGTATACGCAGTATTTT. It is translated as CASTAGTSGVYTQYF.

The V call is TRBV4-3, the J call TRBJ2-7; D possibly corresponds to TRBD2 (6 bases). CDR1 and CDR2 from the germline V gene are LGHNA and YSLEER. The V and J ends lost 4 bases and 2 bases respectively, with 15 bases between them. The CDR3 loop spans 15 amino acids. CDR3: CASSPKAGSPYEQYF. The DNA of the CDR3 is TGCGCCAGCAGCCCCAAGGCGGGATCCCCCTACGAGCAGTACTTC.